This T cell receptor (beta chain) comes out of a study of blood T cell repertoires in COVID-19. The wider study: Some COVID-19 samples were acute and others convalescent; all came from the United States, Italy and Spain. Sources were T cells, B-cell-depleted T cells, or PBMCs; the material itself was cDNA or gDNA.

Trimming removed 6 bases from V and 5 bases from J; junction bases left unmatched: 3. From germline, CDR1 is LGHDT and CDR2 YNNKEL (reference sequence). The CDR3 length is 14 residues. Per the original data handling: Amplification with reference gene primers provided the estimates of nucleated cell counts. The table came from immunoSEQ multiplex PCR; TCRdb's copy has only in-frame clones and leaves some out. The DNA gave D and trimming, while V, J and clone size come from that table. The sample comprises 110,000 or so clones, 65% to 90% of which are singletons, and 37% rests with the top ten. The source is a man older than 75 with acute or convalescent COVID-19. The chain recombines TRBV3-1 (or the pseudogene TRBV3-2) with TRBJ2-1, with 11 nucleotides matching TRBD2. Sequences were obtained from peripheral blood. CDR3 nucleotide sequence: TGTGCCAGCAGGGGACTAGCGGAACACAATGAGCAGTTCTTC. Its translation: CASRGLAEHNEQFF.